Following are 3 T cell receptor beta chains from one sample sequenced in a study of technical replicates of blood from several donors. Sequencing used immunoSEQ multiplex PCR; TCRdb keeps in-frame clones, though not all of them. The sample yields about 97,000 clones, approximately 95% seen once. The sample consisted of T cells isolated from PBMCs. These receptors all come from a human donor in good health.

The chain recombines TRBV7-2 with TRBJ1-1; no clear D gene. V gave up 2 bases and J gave up 7 bases, with 8 bases separating them. Looked up from germline, CDR1 is SGHTA and CDR2 is FQGNSA. The CDR3 contains 12 residues. The DNA for the CDR3 is TGTGCCAGCAGCTTATTCGTCAGTGAAGCTTTCTTT. Amino acid sequence: CASSLFVSEAFF.

The rearrangement uses TRBV27 and TRBJ2-7; the D gene is possibly TRBD2 (6 bases). The CDR3 loop spans 16 amino acids. Trimming took 4 bases from V and 1 from J, leaving 17 bases between them. CDR1 is MNHEY, CDR2 SMNVEV, per germline (reference sequence). CDR3 sequence (DNA): TGTGCCAGCAGTTCCCACGGCAGGGACTCTTCCTACGAGCAGTACTTC. As protein: CASSSHGRDSSYEQYF.

The genes are TRBV7-3 and TRBJ2-5; D is undetermined. CDR3 length: 13 amino acids. V lost 1 base and J 4 bases, leaving 7 bases between the germline ends. Germline CDR1 is SGHTA and CDR2 is FQGTGA. The CDR3 here is CASSLSYLETQYF. Written as DNA, the CDR3 is TGTGCCAGCAGCTTAAGCTACTTAGAGACCCAGTACTTC. Together with reference TRBV7-3 and TRBJ2-5, the CDR3 gives the full variable domain: GAGVSQTPSNKVTEKGKYVELRCDPISGHTALYWYRQSLGQGPEFLIYFQGTGAADDSGLPNDRFFAVRPEGSVSTLKIQRTERGDSAVYLCASSLSYLETQYFGPGTRLLVL.